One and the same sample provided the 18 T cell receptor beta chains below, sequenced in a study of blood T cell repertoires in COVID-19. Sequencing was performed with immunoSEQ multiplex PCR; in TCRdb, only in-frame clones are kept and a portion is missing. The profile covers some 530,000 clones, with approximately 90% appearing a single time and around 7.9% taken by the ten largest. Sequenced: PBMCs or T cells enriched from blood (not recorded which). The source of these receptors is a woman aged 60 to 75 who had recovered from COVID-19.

CDR3: CASSQGSGGFRGKLFF. The CDR3 region has the DNA TGTGCCAGCAGCCAAGGGTCCGGGGGGTTCAGGGGAAAACTGTTTTTT. This chain uses TRBV3-1 (or the pseudogene TRBV3-2) with TRBJ1-4; the D gene is possibly TRBD1 (6 bases). The CDR3 sequence is 16 residues long. Germline CDR1 LGHDT, CDR2 YNNKEL (reference sequence). V shed 1 base and J shed 10 bases, with 19 bases lying between them.

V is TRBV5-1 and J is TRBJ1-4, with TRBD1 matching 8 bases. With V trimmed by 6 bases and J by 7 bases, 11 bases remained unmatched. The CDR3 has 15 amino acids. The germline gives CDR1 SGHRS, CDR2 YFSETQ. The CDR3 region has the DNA TGCGCCAGCACACTCGCGGGACAGGCCTTTGAAAAACTGTTTTTT. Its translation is CASTLAGQAFEKLFF.

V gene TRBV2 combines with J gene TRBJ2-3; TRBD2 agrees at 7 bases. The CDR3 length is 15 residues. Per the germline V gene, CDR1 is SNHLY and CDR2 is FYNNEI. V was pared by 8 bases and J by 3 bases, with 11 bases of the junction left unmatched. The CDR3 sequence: CASGLGGAGTDTQYF. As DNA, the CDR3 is TGTGCCAGCGGTTTGGGAGGGGCCGGGACAGATACGCAGTATTTT.

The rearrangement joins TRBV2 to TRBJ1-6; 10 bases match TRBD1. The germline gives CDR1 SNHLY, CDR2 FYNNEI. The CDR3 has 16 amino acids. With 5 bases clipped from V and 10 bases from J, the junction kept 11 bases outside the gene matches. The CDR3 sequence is CASSPPGQGRASPLHF. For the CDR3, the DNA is TGTGCCAGCAGTCCCCCGGGACAGGGGAGGGCCTCACCCCTCCACTTT.

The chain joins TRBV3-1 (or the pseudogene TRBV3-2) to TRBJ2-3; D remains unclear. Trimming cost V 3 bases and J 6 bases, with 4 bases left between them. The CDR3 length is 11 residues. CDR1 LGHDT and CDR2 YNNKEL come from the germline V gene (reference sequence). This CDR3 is CASSQRDTQYF. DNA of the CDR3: TGTGCCAGCAGCCAGAGGGATACGCAGTATTTT.

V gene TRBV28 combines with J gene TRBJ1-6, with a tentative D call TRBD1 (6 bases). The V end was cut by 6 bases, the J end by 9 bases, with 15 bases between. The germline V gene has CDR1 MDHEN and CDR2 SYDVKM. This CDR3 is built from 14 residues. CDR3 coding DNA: TGTGCCAGCAGGCTAACAGGGAGTAGTTCACCCCTCCACTTT. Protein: CASRLTGSSSPLHF.

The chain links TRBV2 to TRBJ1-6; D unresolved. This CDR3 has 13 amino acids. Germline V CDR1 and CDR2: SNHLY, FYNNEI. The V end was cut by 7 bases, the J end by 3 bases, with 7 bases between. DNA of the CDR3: TGTGCCAGCATCCCGTACTATAATTCACCCCTCCACTTT. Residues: CASIPYYNSPLHF. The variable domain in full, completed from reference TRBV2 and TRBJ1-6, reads EPEVTQTPSHQVTQMGQEVILRCVPISNHLYFYWYRQILGQKVEFLVSFYNNEISEKSEIFDDQFSVERPDGSNFTLKIRSTKLEDSAMYFCASIPYYNSPLHFGNGTRLTVT.

CDR3 region: CASSQARLGVYNEQFF. As DNA, the CDR3 is TGTGCCAGCAGCCAAGCGAGGCTAGGGGTTTACAATGAGCAGTTCTTC. This chain links TRBV3-1 (or the pseudogene TRBV3-2) with TRBJ2-1, with D possibly matching TRBD1 (5 bases). The CDR3 contains 16 residues. V was cut by 1 base and J by 4 bases, with 14 bases left in between. Germline CDR1 is LGHDT and CDR2 is YNNKEL (reference sequence).

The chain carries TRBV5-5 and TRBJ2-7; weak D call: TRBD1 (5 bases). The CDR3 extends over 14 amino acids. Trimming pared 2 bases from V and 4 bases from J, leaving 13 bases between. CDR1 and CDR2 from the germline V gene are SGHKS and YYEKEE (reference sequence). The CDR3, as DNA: TGTGCCAGCAGCTTAGGGGCAGTTTCATACGAGCAGTACTTC. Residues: CASSLGAVSYEQYF.

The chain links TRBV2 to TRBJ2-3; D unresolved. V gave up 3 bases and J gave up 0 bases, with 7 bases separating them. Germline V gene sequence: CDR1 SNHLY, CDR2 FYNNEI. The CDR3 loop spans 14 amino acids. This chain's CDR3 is CASSDTTSTDTQYF. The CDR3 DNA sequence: TGTGCCAGCAGTGACACTACTAGCACAGATACGCAGTATTTT.

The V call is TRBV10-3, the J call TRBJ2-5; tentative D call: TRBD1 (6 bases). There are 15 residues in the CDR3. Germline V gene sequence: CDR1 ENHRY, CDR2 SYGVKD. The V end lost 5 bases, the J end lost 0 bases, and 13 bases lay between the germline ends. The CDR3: CAISRQGWYQETQYF. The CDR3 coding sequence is TGTGCCATCAGTCGTCAGGGGTGGTACCAAGAGACCCAGTACTTC.

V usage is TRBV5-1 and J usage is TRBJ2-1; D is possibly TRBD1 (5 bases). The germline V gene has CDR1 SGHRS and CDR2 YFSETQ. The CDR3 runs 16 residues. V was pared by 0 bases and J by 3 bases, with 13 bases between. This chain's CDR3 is CASSLEATQGYNEQFF. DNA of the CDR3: TGCGCCAGCAGCTTGGAGGCTACCCAGGGCTACAATGAGCAGTTCTTC.

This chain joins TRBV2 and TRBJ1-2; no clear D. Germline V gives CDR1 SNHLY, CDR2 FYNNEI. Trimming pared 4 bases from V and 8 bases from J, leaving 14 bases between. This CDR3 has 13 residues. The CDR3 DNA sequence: TGTGCCAGCAGTGTTGAGAAACGGTGGGGCTACACCTTC. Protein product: CASSVEKRWGYTF.

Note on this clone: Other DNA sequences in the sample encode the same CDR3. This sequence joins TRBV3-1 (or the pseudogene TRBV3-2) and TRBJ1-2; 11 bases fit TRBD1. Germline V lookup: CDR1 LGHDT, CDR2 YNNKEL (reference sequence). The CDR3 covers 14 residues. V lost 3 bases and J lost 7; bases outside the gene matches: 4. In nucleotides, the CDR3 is TGTGCCAGCAGCCAGGCGGGGACAGGGGGTGGCTACACCTTC. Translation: CASSQAGTGGGYTF.

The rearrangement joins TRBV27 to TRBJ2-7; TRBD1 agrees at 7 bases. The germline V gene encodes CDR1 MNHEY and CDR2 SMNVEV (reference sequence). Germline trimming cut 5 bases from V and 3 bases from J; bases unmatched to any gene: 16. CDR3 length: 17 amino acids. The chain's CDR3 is CASSPHHRGRVDYEQYF. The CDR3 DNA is TGTGCCAGCAGTCCACACCACAGGGGTAGGGTTGACTACGAGCAGTACTTC.

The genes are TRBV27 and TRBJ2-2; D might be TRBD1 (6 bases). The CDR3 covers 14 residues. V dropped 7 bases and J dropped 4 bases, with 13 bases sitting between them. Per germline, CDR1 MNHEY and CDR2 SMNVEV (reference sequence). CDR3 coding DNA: TGTGCCAGCACGAGGGCAGGGGCCACCGGGGAGCTGTTTTTT. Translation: CASTRAGATGELFF.

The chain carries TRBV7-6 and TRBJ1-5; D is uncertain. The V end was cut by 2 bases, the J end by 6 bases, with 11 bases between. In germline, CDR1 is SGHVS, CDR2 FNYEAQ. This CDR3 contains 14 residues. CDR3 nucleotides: TGTGCCAGCAGCTTATCAGCGTTAGGTCAGCCCCAGCATTTT. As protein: CASSLSALGQPQHF. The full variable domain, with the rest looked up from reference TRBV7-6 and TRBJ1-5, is GAGVSQSPRYKVTKRGQDVALRCDPISGHVSLYWYRQALGQGPEFLTYFNYEAQQDKSGLPNDRFSAERPEGSISTLTIQRTEQRDSAMYRCASSLSALGQPQHFGDGTRLSIL.

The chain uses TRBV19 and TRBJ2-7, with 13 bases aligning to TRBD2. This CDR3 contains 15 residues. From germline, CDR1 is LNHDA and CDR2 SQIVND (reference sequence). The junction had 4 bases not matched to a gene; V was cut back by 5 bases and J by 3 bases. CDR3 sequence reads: CASSPTSGGFYEQYF. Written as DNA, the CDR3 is TGTGCCAGTAGTCCGACTAGCGGGGGGTTCTACGAGCAGTACTTC.